A single sample is the source of the 29 T cell receptor beta chains below, sequenced in a study of circulating and synovial CD4+ cells in juvenile arthritis. TCRdb keeps only in-frame clones here, not all; method: immunoSEQ multiplex PCR. The table lists around 35,000 clones, 95% to 96% of them singletons. The specimen was CD4+ T cells from blood. The receptors originated from a human donor with juvenile idiopathic arthritis.

The V gene is TRBV5-5, the J gene TRBJ1-2, with D unclear. Germline assignment: CDR1 SGHKS and CDR2 YYEKEE (reference sequence). Deletions cut 0 bases from V and 7 bases from J, with 13 bases between. The CDR3 has 14 amino acids. The CDR3 protein is CASSLVGPGSGYTF. The CDR3 DNA follows: TGTGCCAGCAGCTTGGTTGGCCCTGGGAGTGGCTACACCTTC. Using reference TRBV5-5 and TRBJ1-2 for the parts outside the CDR3, the full variable domain is DAGVTQSPTHLIKTRGQQVTLRCSPISGHKSVSWYQQVLGQGPQFIFQYYEKEERGRGNFPDRFSARQFPNYSSELNVNALLLGDSALYLCASSLVGPGSGYTFGSGTRLTVV.

This sequence joins TRBV10-3 and TRBJ2-6, with 8 bases aligning to TRBD2. Germline V lookup: CDR1 ENHRY, CDR2 SYGVKD. The CDR3 sequence is 20 residues long. V lost 0 bases, J lost 0 bases, and 10 bases stayed unmatched. The CDR3 DNA reads as TGTGCCATCAGTGAGTCGAAGAGCGGGAGCCCCGGCTCTGGGGCCAACGTCCTGACTTTC. Its protein product is CAISESKSGSPGSGANVLTF.

The V gene is TRBV20-1, the J gene TRBJ2-7; no reliable D call. V shed 1 base and J shed 1 base, with 2 bases lying between them. The germline V gene has CDR1 DFQATT and CDR2 SNEGSKA (reference sequence). There are 11 residues in the CDR3. For the CDR3, the DNA is TGCAGTGCTAGAGCTTCCTACGAGCAGTACTTC. Protein product: CSARASYEQYF.

A single count supports this clone. The V call is TRBV9, the J call TRBJ1-1; no clear D gene. The V gene lost 0 bases and the J gene lost 2 bases, with 8 bases spanning the gap. The CDR3 sequence is 14 residues long. Germline loops: CDR1 SGDLS, CDR2 YYNGEE. In nucleotides, the CDR3 is TGTGCCAGCAGCGTAGAATCGGGAAACACTGAAGCTTTCTTT. Translated, it gives CASSVESGNTEAFF.

The chain links TRBV30 to TRBJ1-1; D unresolved. V was cut by 0 bases and J by 3 bases, with 8 bases left in between. Germline V CDR1 and CDR2: GTSNPN, SVGIG (reference sequence). This CDR3 is 13 amino acids long. The CDR3 sequence is CAWSVLRDTEAFF. The CDR3 DNA reads TGTGCCTGGAGTGTATTGCGAGACACTGAAGCTTTCTTT.

The V and J genes are TRBV6-1 and TRBJ2-5; no firm D call. V lost 6 bases and J 2 bases, leaving 10 bases between the germline ends. CDR3 size: 13 residues. The germline CDR1 and CDR2 sequences are MNHNS and SASEGT. The chain's CDR3 is CASRGWRQETQYF. In DNA form, the CDR3 reads TGTGCCAGCAGGGGTTGGCGGCAAGAGACCCAGTACTTC.

This chain links TRBV10-3 with TRBJ2-1, with 7 bases aligning to TRBD2. The CDR3 runs to 16 residues. In germline, CDR1 is ENHRY, CDR2 SYGVKD. With V trimmed by 8 bases and J by 9 bases, 19 bases remained unmatched. CDR3 sequence reads: CAILTPVERGGSEQFF. Written as DNA, the CDR3 is TGTGCCATCCTTACCCCCGTCGAGCGGGGTGGCAGTGAGCAGTTCTTC.

V and J are TRBV19 and TRBJ1-2, with a possible D match to TRBD1 (6 bases). CDR3 length: 17 amino acids. CDR1 and CDR2 (germline): LNHDA, SQIVND (reference sequence). Trimming pared 4 bases from V and 4 bases from J, leaving 22 bases between. As DNA, the CDR3 is TGTGCCAGTAGTACAAACCCCCGACAGGCTATCCTCTATGGCTACACCTTC. Its translation: CASSTNPRQAILYGYTF. Based on the CDR3 plus reference TRBV19 and TRBJ1-2, the full variable domain is DGGITQSPKYLFRKEGQNVTLSCEQNLNHDAMYWYRQDPGQGLRLIYYSQIVNDFQKGDIAEGYSVSREKKESFPLTVTSAQKNPTAFYLCASSTNPRQAILYGYTFGSGTRLTVV.

The genes are TRBV7-8 and TRBJ1-1, with 7 bases lining up with TRBD1. The germline gives CDR1 SGHVS, CDR2 FQNEAQ. The trim removed 7 bases at V and 3 bases at J, leaving 11 bases unmatched. There are 15 residues in the CDR3. The CDR3 DNA reads as TGTGCCAGCACCTCGACAGGGAGGATGGACACTGAAGCTTTCTTT. This codes for CASTSTGRMDTEAFF.

The rearrangement joins TRBV5-1 to TRBJ2-1; perhaps TRBD2 as D (5 bases). Germline values: CDR1 SGHRS, CDR2 YFSETQ. Trimming stripped 3 bases from V and 10 bases from J, with 11 bases between. The CDR3 runs to 12 residues. The CDR3 region has the DNA TGCGCCAGCAGCTCCACTAGTAGGGAGCAGTTCTTC. It yields the protein CASSSTSREQFF.

This rearrangement joins TRBV6-5 to TRBJ2-1, with D maybe TRBD2 (6 bases). The germline V gene encodes CDR1 MNHEY and CDR2 SVGAGI. This CDR3 has 13 residues. Trimming removed 0 bases at V and 12 bases at J, with 12 bases between. CDR3 sequence reads: CASSYSRSGGQFF. For the CDR3, the DNA is TGTGCCAGCAGTTACTCAAGGTCCGGGGGGCAGTTCTTC.

This chain's CDR3 is CASSLPGTLVEAFF. Here the CDR3 DNA reads TGTGCCAGCTCACTTCCCGGGACACTTGTTGAAGCTTTCTTT. The gene calls are TRBV18 and TRBJ1-1; a possible D gene is TRBD1 (6 bases). Between the trimmed V and J ends, which lost 4 bases and 7 bases, there was a span of 16 bases. CDR1 and CDR2 from the germline V gene are KGHSH and LQKENI. The CDR3 sequence is 14 residues long.

V and J are TRBV30 and TRBJ2-3, with 7 bases fitting TRBD2. Germline V CDR1 and CDR2: GTSNPN, SVGIG (reference sequence). CDR3 size: 15 residues. The junction had 9 bases not matched to a gene; V was cut back by 2 bases and J by 4 bases. CDR3 nucleotide sequence: TGTGCCTGGAGTCCCCTGGGCGGGAGCTCAGATACGCAGTATTTT. It encodes CAWSPLGGSSDTQYF.

J is TRBJ1-2 and V is TRBV6-5, with no clear D. CDR1 is MNHEY, CDR2 SVGAGI, per germline. The ends were cut back, 8 bases at V and 7 bases at J, with 14 bases in the middle. This CDR3 is built from 12 residues. The CDR3 protein is CASYDPGSGYTF. The CDR3 DNA reads as TGTGCCAGCTATGACCCGGGATCTGGCTACACCTTC.

V gene TRBV21-1 combines with J gene TRBJ1-1; the listed D gene, TRBD1, was not tested against the DNA. TRBV21-1 counts as a pseudogene. CDR3 length: 17 amino acids. CDR3 loop: CASSTDIPLVLNTEAFF. The DNA of the CDR3 is TGTGCCAGCAGCACCGACATCCCCCTCGTACTGAACACTGAAGCTTTCTTT.

The chain combines TRBV11-2 with TRBJ1-3, with 7 bases matching TRBD1. With V trimmed by 5 bases and J by 0 bases, 13 bases remained unmatched. CDR3 length: 18 residues. CDR1 and CDR2 from the germline V gene are SGHAT and FQNNGV. Here the CDR3 reads CASSRGPGTVLSGNTIYF. In nucleotides, the CDR3 is TGTGCCAGCAGCCGAGGCCCCGGGACAGTCCTCTCTGGAAACACCATATATTTT.

A single count supports this clone. This chain connects TRBV7-9 to TRBJ1-1, with 10 bases lining up with TRBD1. The CDR3 is 16 residues long. Germline CDR1 reads SEHNR; CDR2 reads FQNEAQ (reference sequence). V shed 5 bases, J shed 5 bases, and the junction held 11 bases outside the gene matches. The CDR3 bases are TGTGCCAGCAGCCCCAAGACAGGGGGCGTTGGGACTGAAGCTTTCTTT. Translating gives CASSPKTGGVGTEAFF. The variable domain in full, completed from reference TRBV7-9 and TRBJ1-1, reads DTGVSQNPRHKITKRGQNVTFRCDPISEHNRLYWYRQTLGQGPEFLTYFQNEAQLEKSRLLSDRFSAERPKGSFSTLEIQRTEQGDSAMYLCASSPKTGGVGTEAFFGQGTRLTVV.

The chain couples TRBV4-3 to TRBJ1-1; D gene ambiguous. CDR3 length: 14 residues. The V end was cut by 0 bases, the J end by 4 bases, with 9 bases between. CDR1 is LGHNA and CDR2 is YSLEER in the germline V gene. CDR3 amino acids: CASSQDFRGTEAFF. The CDR3 DNA reads TGCGCCAGCAGCCAAGATTTCCGGGGCACTGAAGCTTTCTTT.

As concerns this clone: The CDR3 carries no conserved terminal phenylalanine or tryptophan, so it likely arises from a read error. The gene calls are TRBV19 and TRBJ1-1; D unclear. The CDR3 has 15 amino acids. The germline gives CDR1 LNHDA, CDR2 SQIVND (reference sequence). Deletions cut 7 bases from V and 5 bases from J, with 20 bases between. DNA for the CDR3: TGTGCCAGTATCGGGATGCGAGGGCGCGGAACTGAAGCTTTCTTG. This sequence encodes CASIGMRGRGTEAFL.

The gene calls are TRBV7-2 and TRBJ2-7; TRBD1 matches 9 bases. The CDR3 is 12 amino acids. V trimming: 8 bases; J trimming: 3 bases; junction bases outside the gene matches: 2. Germline V gene sequence: CDR1 SGHTA, CDR2 FQGNSA. The CDR3 here is CASGGQGYEQYF. The CDR3 coding sequence is TGTGCCAGCGGGGGACAGGGCTACGAGCAGTACTTC.

The V and J genes are TRBV4-3 and TRBJ2-1, with 8 bases matching TRBD1. Looked up from germline, CDR1 is LGHNA and CDR2 is YSLEER. The junction had 8 bases not matched to a gene; V was cut back by 1 base and J by 3 bases. The CDR3 is 17 residues long. CDR3 region: CASSQGDRGRGYNEQFF. The CDR3 region has the DNA TGCGCCAGCAGCCAAGGCGACAGGGGCCGGGGCTACAATGAGCAGTTCTTC.

The chain recombines TRBV5-4 with TRBJ2-5; TRBD1 matches 12 bases. V shed 4 bases and J 5 bases; nucleotides not matched to a gene: 6. This CDR3 spans 15 amino acids. The germline gives CDR1 SGHNT, CDR2 YYREEE (reference sequence). The chain's CDR3 is CASSGTGGPFETQYF. Here the CDR3 DNA reads TGTGCCAGCAGCGGGACAGGGGGCCCTTTTGAGACCCAGTACTTC.

This chain uses TRBV5-4 with TRBJ2-3; 8 positions agree with TRBD2. V trimming: 4 bases; J trimming: 4 bases; junction bases outside the gene matches: 8. The germline CDR1 and CDR2 sequences are SGHNT and YYREEE (reference sequence). The CDR3 extends over 15 amino acids. CDR3 residues: CASSAPGLAPDTQYF. CDR3 DNA sequence: TGTGCCAGCAGCGCGCCCGGACTAGCTCCAGATACGCAGTATTTT.

The V and J genes are TRBV9 and TRBJ1-2; 10 bases map to TRBD1. V lost 4 bases, J lost 6 bases, and 12 bases stayed unmatched. The CDR3 extends over 16 amino acids. Germline V gene sequence: CDR1 SGDLS, CDR2 YYNGEE. The CDR3, as DNA: TGTGCCAGCAGCCCAGCCTACGGGACAGGGGTGCATGGCTACACCTTC. The encoded protein is CASSPAYGTGVHGYTF.

This chain links TRBV15 with TRBJ2-3, with TRBD1 matching over 7 bases. With 1 base clipped from V and 2 bases from J, the junction kept 3 bases outside the gene matches. The CDR3 sequence is 15 residues long. CDR1 is LNHNV and CDR2 is YYDKDF in the germline V gene (reference sequence). CDR3 in amino acids: CATSRGQGSTDTQYF. The CDR3 DNA reads TGTGCCACCAGCAGAGGACAGGGCTCCACAGATACGCAGTATTTT.

V is TRBV6-4 and J is TRBJ2-5, with TRBD1 as a possible D gene (6 bases). The V gene lost 0 bases and the J gene lost 9 bases, with 14 bases spanning the gap. Germline V gene lookup returns CDR1 MRHNA and CDR2 SNTAGT. CDR3 size: 14 residues. The CDR3 spells CASSDSDSPVAQYF. The DNA of the CDR3 is TGTGCCAGCAGTGACTCGGACAGCCCCGTTGCCCAGTACTTC.

The chain joins TRBV5-4 to TRBJ1-1; 7 nucleotides align to TRBD1. With V trimmed by 4 bases and J by 3 bases, 15 bases remained unmatched. The CDR3 has 17 residues. CDR1 is SGHNT, CDR2 YYREEE, per germline (reference sequence). CDR3 sequence: CASSHPNARGRHTEAFF. The CDR3 region has the DNA TGTGCCAGCAGCCACCCAAACGCCAGGGGGAGACACACTGAAGCTTTCTTT.

The chain combines TRBV7-2 with TRBJ2-1; a possible D gene is TRBD1 (5 bases). This CDR3 has 12 amino acids. The V end lost 2 bases, the J end lost 10 bases, and 9 bases lay between the germline ends. The germline gives CDR1 SGHTA, CDR2 FQGNSA. The CDR3: CASSLRGREQFF. The DNA for the CDR3 is TGTGCCAGCAGCTTAAGGGGTAGAGAGCAGTTCTTC.

The chain carries TRBV30 and TRBJ1-1, with D tentatively TRBD1 (6 bases). The germline V gene encodes CDR1 GTSNPN and CDR2 SVGIG (reference sequence). Trimming removed 2 bases from V and 5 bases from J, with 15 bases in between. The CDR3 totals 14 residues. The CDR3 region is CAWSRRGQGTEAFF. CDR3 sequence (DNA): TGTGCCTGGAGTCGGCGGGGGCAAGGTACTGAAGCTTTCTTT.